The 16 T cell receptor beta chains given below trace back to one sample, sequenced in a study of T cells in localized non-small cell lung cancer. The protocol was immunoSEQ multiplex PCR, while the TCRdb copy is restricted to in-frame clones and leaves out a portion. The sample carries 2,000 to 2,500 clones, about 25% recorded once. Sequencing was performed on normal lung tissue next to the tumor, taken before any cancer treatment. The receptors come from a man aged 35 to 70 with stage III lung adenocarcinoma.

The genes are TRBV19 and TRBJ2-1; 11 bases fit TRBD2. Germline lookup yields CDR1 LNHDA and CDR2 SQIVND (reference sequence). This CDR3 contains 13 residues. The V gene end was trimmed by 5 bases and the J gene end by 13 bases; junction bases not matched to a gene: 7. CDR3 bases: TGTGCCAGTAGTGGGGGACTAGCGGATCCTCAGTTCTTC. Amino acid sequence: CASSGGLADPQFF.

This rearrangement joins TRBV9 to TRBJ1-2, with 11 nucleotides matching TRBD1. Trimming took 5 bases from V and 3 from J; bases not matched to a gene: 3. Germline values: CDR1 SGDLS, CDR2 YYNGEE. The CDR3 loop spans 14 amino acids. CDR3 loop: CASSGQGADYGYTF. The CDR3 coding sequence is TGTGCCAGCAGTGGACAGGGGGCGGACTATGGCTACACCTTC.

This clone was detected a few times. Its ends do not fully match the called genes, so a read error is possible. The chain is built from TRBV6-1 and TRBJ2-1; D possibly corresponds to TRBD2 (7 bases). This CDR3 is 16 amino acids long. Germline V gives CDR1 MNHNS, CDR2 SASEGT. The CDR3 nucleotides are TGTGCCATCAGTGAAGGGGGAGGGAGTACCTACAATGAGCAGTTCTTC. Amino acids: CAISEGGGSTYNEQFF.

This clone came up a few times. The chain's CDR3 is CASTKDPSGTLASQYF. For the CDR3, the DNA is TGTGCCAGCACCAAGGATCCTAGCGGGACCCTAGCCTCGCAGTACTTC. The chain recombines TRBV11-3 with TRBJ2-7; TRBD2 agrees at 9 bases. V trimming: 7 bases; J trimming: 9 bases; junction bases outside the gene matches: 19. The CDR3 consists of 16 residues. CDR1 is SGHNT, CDR2 YENEEA, per germline.

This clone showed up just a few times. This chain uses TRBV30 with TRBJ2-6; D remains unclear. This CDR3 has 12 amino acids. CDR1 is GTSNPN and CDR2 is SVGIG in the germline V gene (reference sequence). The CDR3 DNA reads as TGTGGCCGAGGCTCTGGGGCCAACGTCCTGACTTTC. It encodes CGRGSGANVLTF.

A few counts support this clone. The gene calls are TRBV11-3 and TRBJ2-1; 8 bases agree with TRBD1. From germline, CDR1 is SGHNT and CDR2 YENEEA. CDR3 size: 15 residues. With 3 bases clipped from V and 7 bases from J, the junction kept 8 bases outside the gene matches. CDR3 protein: CASSLTLDRGNEQFF. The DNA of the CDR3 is TGTGCCAGCAGCTTGACCCTAGACAGGGGAAATGAGCAGTTCTTC.

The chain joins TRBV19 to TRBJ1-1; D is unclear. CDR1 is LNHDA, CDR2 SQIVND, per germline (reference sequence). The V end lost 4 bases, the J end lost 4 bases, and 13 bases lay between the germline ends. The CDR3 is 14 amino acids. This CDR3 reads CASSNQALGTEAFF. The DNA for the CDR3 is TGTGCCAGTAGTAATCAGGCCCTGGGCACTGAAGCTTTCTTT.

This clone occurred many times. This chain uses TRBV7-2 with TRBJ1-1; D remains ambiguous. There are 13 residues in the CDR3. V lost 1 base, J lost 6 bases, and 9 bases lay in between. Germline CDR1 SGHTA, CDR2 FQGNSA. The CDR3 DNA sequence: TGTGCCAGCAGCTTAGTGTCGGAGGCTGAAGCTTTCTTT. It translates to CASSLVSEAEAFF.

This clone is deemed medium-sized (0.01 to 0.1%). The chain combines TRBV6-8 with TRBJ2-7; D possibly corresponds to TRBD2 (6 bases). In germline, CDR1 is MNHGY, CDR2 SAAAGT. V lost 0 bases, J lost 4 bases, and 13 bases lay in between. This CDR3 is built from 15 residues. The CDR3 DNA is TGTGCCAGCAGTTACTCGACACTAGCAGTATACGAGCAGTACTTC. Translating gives CASSYSTLAVYEQYF.

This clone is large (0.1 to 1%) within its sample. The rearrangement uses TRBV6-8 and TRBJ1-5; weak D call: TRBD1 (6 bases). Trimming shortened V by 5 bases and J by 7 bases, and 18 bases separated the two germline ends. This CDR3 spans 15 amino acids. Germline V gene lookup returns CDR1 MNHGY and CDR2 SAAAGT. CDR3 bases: TGTGCCAGCAGTCCCCGGACGTTGGGGGGCCAGCCCCAGCATTTT. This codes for CASSPRTLGGQPQHF.

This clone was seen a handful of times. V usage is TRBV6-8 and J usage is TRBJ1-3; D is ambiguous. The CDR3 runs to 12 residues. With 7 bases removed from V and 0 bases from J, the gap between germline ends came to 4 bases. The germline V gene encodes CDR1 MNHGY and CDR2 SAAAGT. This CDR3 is CASISSGNTIYF. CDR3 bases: TGTGCCAGCATAAGCTCTGGAAACACCATATATTTT.

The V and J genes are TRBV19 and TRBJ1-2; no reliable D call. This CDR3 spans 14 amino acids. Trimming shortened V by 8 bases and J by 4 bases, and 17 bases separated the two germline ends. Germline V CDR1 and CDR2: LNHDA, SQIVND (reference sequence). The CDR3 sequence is CASSNNPPIYGYTF. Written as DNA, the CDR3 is TGTGCCAGTTCAAATAACCCTCCTATCTATGGCTACACCTTC. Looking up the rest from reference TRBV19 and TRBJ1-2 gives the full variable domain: DGGITQSPKYLFRKEGQNVTLSCEQNLNHDAMYWYRQDPGQGLRLIYYSQIVNDFQKGDIAEGYSVSREKKESFPLTVTSAQKNPTAFYLCASSNNPPIYGYTFGSGTRLTVV.

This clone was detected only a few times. The CDR3, as DNA: TGCAGCGTTGACCCTAACACAGATACGCAGTATTTT. Protein product: CSVDPNTDTQYF. This chain connects TRBV29-1 to TRBJ2-3; D unclear. The CDR3 is made up of 12 amino acids. V shed 3 bases and J shed 2 bases, with 6 bases lying between them. Germline V lookup: CDR1 SQVTM, CDR2 ANQGSEA.

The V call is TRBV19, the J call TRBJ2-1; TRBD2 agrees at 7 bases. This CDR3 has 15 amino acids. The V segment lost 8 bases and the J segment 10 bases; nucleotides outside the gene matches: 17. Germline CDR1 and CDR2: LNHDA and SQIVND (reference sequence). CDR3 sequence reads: CASHGRAAGDFEQFF. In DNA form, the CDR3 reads TGTGCCAGTCACGGCCGCGCGGCGGGAGATTTCGAGCAGTTCTTC.

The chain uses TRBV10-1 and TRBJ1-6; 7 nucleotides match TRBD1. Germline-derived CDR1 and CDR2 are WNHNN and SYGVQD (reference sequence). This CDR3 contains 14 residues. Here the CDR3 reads CAAKNRGYNSPLHF. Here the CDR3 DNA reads TGCGCAGCCAAAAACAGGGGCTATAATTCACCCCTCCACTTT.

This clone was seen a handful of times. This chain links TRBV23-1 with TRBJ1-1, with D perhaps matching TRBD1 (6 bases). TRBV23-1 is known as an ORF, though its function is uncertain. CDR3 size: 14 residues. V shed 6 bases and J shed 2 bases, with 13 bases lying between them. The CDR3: CASSLTGFNTEAFF. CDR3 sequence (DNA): TGCGCCAGCAGCCTTACAGGGTTTAACACTGAAGCTTTCTTT.